The next 25 T cell receptor beta chains were all read from a single sample in a study of T cell changes during pregnancy in multiple sclerosis. Repertoires were generated with immunoSEQ multiplex PCR, while TCRdb's copy carries only in-frame clones and drops some. The sample shows about 40,000 clones, more than 90% of them seen only once. Sequenced material: peripheral blood, taken before pregnancy. Receptors were obtained from a female donor with multiple sclerosis, enrolled in a pregnancy study.

J is TRBJ2-1 and V is TRBV6-6; maybe TRBD1 (6 bases). The germline V gene has CDR1 MNHNY and CDR2 SVGAGI (reference sequence). There are 13 residues in the CDR3. Trimming removed 0 bases from V and 9 bases from J, with 9 bases in between. The CDR3 reads CASSYSGGFEQFF. The CDR3 DNA is TGTGCCAGCAGTTACTCAGGGGGTTTTGAGCAGTTCTTC.

The V and J genes are TRBV7-3 and TRBJ2-1, with a tentative D call TRBD2 (6 bases). The CDR3 has 15 residues. V gave up 5 bases and J gave up 3 bases, with 14 bases separating them. From germline, CDR1 is SGHTA and CDR2 FQGTGA. CDR3 residues: CASSGDQGGYNEQFF. The CDR3 DNA reads as TGTGCCAGCAGCGGGGACCAGGGAGGCTACAATGAGCAGTTCTTC.

This chain links TRBV5-6 with TRBJ2-1; TRBD2 matches 9 bases. The germline V gene has CDR1 SGHDT and CDR2 YYEEEE. Germline trimming cut 0 bases from V and 6 bases from J; bases unmatched to any gene: 10. This CDR3 is built from 17 residues. CDR3 nucleotide sequence: TGTGCCAGCAGCTTGGTGACATTGCGGGAGGGCCGCAATGAGCAGTTCTTC. Its translation: CASSLVTLREGRNEQFF.

The chain employs TRBV7-3 and TRBJ2-7; 10 bases are a match to TRBD1. V lost 5 bases, J lost 7 bases, and 8 bases stayed unmatched. Per the germline V gene, CDR1 is SGHTA and CDR2 is FQGTGA. The CDR3 spans 14 residues. CDR3 DNA sequence: TGTGCCAGCAGCCCCGGACAGGGGGGGGATGAGCAGTACTTC. Amino acids: CASSPGQGGDEQYF.

This clone appeared once. Here the CDR3 reads CASSLKGIDPNYGYTF. The DNA for the CDR3 is TGCGCCAGCAGCTTGAAGGGGATCGACCCTAACTATGGCTACACCTTC. The chain is built from TRBV5-1 and TRBJ1-2, with a possible D match to TRBD1 (5 bases). The germline V gene has CDR1 SGHRS and CDR2 YFSETQ. This CDR3 is 16 amino acids long. With 1 base removed from V and 0 bases from J, the gap between germline ends came to 13 bases. Combining the CDR3 with reference TRBV5-1 and TRBJ1-2 gives the whole variable domain KAGVTQTPRYLIKTRGQQVTLSCSPISGHRSVSWYQQTPGQGLQFLFEYFSETQRNKGNFPGRFSGRQFSNSRSEMNVSTLELGDSALYLCASSLKGIDPNYGYTFGSGTRLTVV.

The chain combines TRBV29-1 with TRBJ1-2; 8 bases fit TRBD1. The CDR3 has 13 residues. Unmatched junction bases numbered 8, after V lost 3 bases and J lost 8 bases. Germline V lookup: CDR1 SQVTM, CDR2 ANQGSEA. CDR3 in DNA: TGCAGCGTTGAGGGACAGGAGCTGGAGGGCTACACCTTC. Translation gives CSVEGQELEGYTF.

This rearrangement joins TRBV4-1 to TRBJ2-3; unclear D gene. The CDR3 runs 18 residues. CDR1 MGHRA and CDR2 YSYEKL come from the germline V gene. The V end was cut by 2 bases, the J end by 1 base, with 19 bases between. CDR3 nucleotide sequence: TGCGCCAGCAGCCAAATGAGTCTCGCCGTTGAGGGCACAGATACGCAGTATTTT. This translates into CASSQMSLAVEGTDTQYF.

The rearrangement joins TRBV7-9 to TRBJ2-1; 11 bases line up with TRBD2. V trimming: 2 bases; J trimming: 10 bases; junction bases outside the gene matches: 10. The CDR3 covers 16 residues. CDR1 is SEHNR, CDR2 FQNEAQ, per germline (reference sequence). CDR3 coding DNA: TGTGCCAGCAGCTTAAACCCGGGACTAGCGGAAAGGGAGCAGTTCTTC. Translated, it gives CASSLNPGLAEREQFF.

The rearrangement uses TRBV10-3 and TRBJ1-2; 11 bases map to TRBD1. V lost 8 bases to trimming and J lost 5 bases; unmatched junction nucleotides: 7. CDR3 length: 14 residues. Germline CDR1 is ENHRY and CDR2 is SYGVKD. CDR3 residues: CAIFPGTGGYGYTF. CDR3 nucleotide sequence: TGTGCCATCTTCCCCGGGACAGGGGGATATGGCTACACCTTC.

The CDR3 is CASTWTSVFTGELFF. CDR3 DNA: TGCGCCAGCACCTGGACTAGCGTGTTCACCGGGGAGCTGTTTTTT. The chain joins TRBV10-2 to TRBJ2-2; the match to TRBD2 covers 9 bases. CDR3 length: 15 amino acids. Germline V gives CDR1 WSHSY, CDR2 SAAADI. Trimming removed 7 bases from V and 4 bases from J; junction bases left unmatched: 7.

The chain employs TRBV7-8 and TRBJ2-7; D may be TRBD2 (5 bases). Trimming shortened V by 5 bases and J by 1 base, and 9 bases separated the two germline ends. From germline, CDR1 is SGHVS and CDR2 FQNEAQ. The CDR3 extends over 13 amino acids. The CDR3 reads CASSAGLSYEQYF. The DNA of the CDR3 is TGTGCCAGCAGCGCCGGACTTTCCTACGAGCAGTACTTC.

J is TRBJ2-1 and V is TRBV7-9; no clear D gene. V dropped 5 bases and J dropped 2 bases, with 10 bases sitting between them. The CDR3 contains 14 residues. Germline CDR1 reads SEHNR; CDR2 reads FQNEAQ (reference sequence). CDR3 region: CASSLTVTYNEQFF. The CDR3 DNA sequence: TGTGCCAGCAGCCTAACGGTCACCTACAATGAGCAGTTCTTC.

The chain carries TRBV19 and TRBJ2-2, with 13 positions matching TRBD2. The CDR3 consists of 15 residues. Germline loops: CDR1 LNHDA, CDR2 SQIVND (reference sequence). J gave up 6 bases and V 5 bases, and 3 bases lay outside the gene matches. The chain's CDR3 is CASSWTSGSAGELFF. The CDR3, as DNA: TGTGCCAGTAGTTGGACTAGCGGGAGTGCCGGGGAGCTGTTTTTT.

This clone was recorded only once. The CDR3 nucleotides read TGTGCCAGCTCAAGAACCGGACAGGCAACTAATGAAAAACTGTTTTTT. Its translation: CASSRTGQATNEKLFF. V usage is TRBV18 and J usage is TRBJ1-4; 7 bases agree with TRBD1. Germline-derived CDR1 and CDR2 are KGHSH and LQKENI. The J segment lost 0 bases and the V segment lost 5 bases, leaving 6 bases of the junction unmatched. The CDR3 extends over 16 amino acids.

The rearrangement joins TRBV5-1 to TRBJ2-5; no firm D call. The V gene lost 4 bases and the J gene lost 5 bases, with 12 bases spanning the gap. CDR1 SGHRS and CDR2 YFSETQ come from the germline V gene. The CDR3 is 13 amino acids. DNA of the CDR3: TGCGCCAGCAGCCCCAGGCCCTCGGAGACCCAGTACTTC. This encodes CASSPRPSETQYF.

The J gene is TRBJ2-1, the V gene TRBV19, with 7 bases that match TRBD2. Unmatched junction bases numbered 10, after V lost 5 bases and J lost 15 bases. Germline V gene data show CDR1 as LNHDA and CDR2 as SQIVND (reference sequence). This CDR3 comprises 12 residues. As DNA, the CDR3 is TGTGCCAGTAGTGTGCGGACTAGTCATCCGTTCTTC. Protein: CASSVRTSHPFF.

This clone was picked up one time. The chain employs TRBV4-3 and TRBJ2-1; possibly TRBD2 for D (7 bases). Germline CDR1 LGHNA, CDR2 YSLEER. The CDR3 length is 16 residues. Between the trimmed V and J ends, which lost 1 base and 4 bases, there was a span of 14 bases. The CDR3 bases are TGCGCCAGCAGCCAAGGAGCGGGACACCTTTACAATGAGCAGTTCTTC. Its translation is CASSQGAGHLYNEQFF.

The chain has TRBV4-3 and TRBJ2-7, with D tentatively TRBD2 (5 bases). V was trimmed by 4 bases and J by 6 bases, leaving 16 bases between them. Germline V gives CDR1 LGHNA, CDR2 YSLEER. CDR3 length: 14 residues. The CDR3 sequence: CASSLIPDSSEQYF. The CDR3 DNA follows: TGCGCCAGCAGCCTTATTCCGGACTCTTCCGAGCAGTACTTC.

The chain recombines TRBV5-6 with TRBJ2-5; 9 nucleotides line up with TRBD1. Looked up from germline, CDR1 is SGHDT and CDR2 is YYEEEE. The junction had 7 bases not matched to a gene; V was cut back by 1 base and J by 9 bases. CDR3 length: 14 residues. The CDR3: CASSLKGQGKPQYF. In nucleotides, the CDR3 is TGTGCCAGCAGCTTGAAGGGACAGGGTAAGCCCCAGTACTTC.

The rearrangement joins TRBV19 to TRBJ1-4, with 7 nucleotides matching TRBD1. This CDR3 spans 15 amino acids. J was trimmed by 2 bases and V by 4 bases; bases with no gene match: 4. Germline V gene data show CDR1 as LNHDA and CDR2 as SQIVND (reference sequence). The DNA for the CDR3 is TGTGCCAGTAGTAAACAGGGGTGGACTAATGAAAAACTGTTTTTT. It codes for CASSKQGWTNEKLFF. Full variable domain (remainder filled in from reference TRBV19 and TRBJ1-4): DGGITQSPKYLFRKEGQNVTLSCEQNLNHDAMYWYRQDPGQGLRLIYYSQIVNDFQKGDIAEGYSVSREKKESFPLTVTSAQKNPTAFYLCASSKQGWTNEKLFFGSGTQLSVL.

The gene calls are TRBV7-2 and TRBJ2-2; TRBD2 matches at 7 bases. This CDR3 has 16 residues. Losses at the gene ends were 1 base for V and 1 base for J; bases not matched to a gene: 3. Germline V gene sequence: CDR1 SGHTA, CDR2 FQGNSA. CDR3 sequence (DNA): TGTGCCAGCAGCTTAGGTCCGGGAGGGAACACCGGGGAGCTGTTTTTT. It is translated as CASSLGPGGNTGELFF.

The V and J genes are TRBV2 and TRBJ1-5, with no clear D. Germline V lookup: CDR1 SNHLY, CDR2 FYNNEI. The CDR3 runs 14 residues. The germline V and J ends were trimmed by 4 bases and 0 bases, with 7 bases remaining between them. The CDR3 loop reads CASSVKNSNQPQHF. The DNA of the CDR3 is TGTGCCAGCAGTGTTAAAAATAGCAATCAGCCCCAGCATTTT.

The rearrangement uses TRBV7-9 and TRBJ1-1, with 10 nucleotides matching TRBD1. V lost 5 bases, J lost 10 bases, and 10 bases stayed unmatched. In germline, CDR1 is SEHNR, CDR2 FQNEAQ (reference sequence). The CDR3 runs 14 residues. CDR3 region: CASSRGQGEGGAFF. DNA for the CDR3: TGTGCCAGCAGCCGAGGACAGGGGGAGGGGGGAGCTTTCTTT.

The chain uses TRBV30 and TRBJ1-2, with D possibly TRBD1 on 5 matching bases. The CDR3 spans 13 residues. Germline values: CDR1 GTSNPN, CDR2 SVGIG (reference sequence). Trimming took off 0 bases at V and 7 bases at J, with 12 bases between the two ends. The CDR3 spells CAWSVKGPGGYTF. For the CDR3, the DNA is TGTGCCTGGAGTGTGAAGGGGCCGGGTGGCTACACCTTC.

The gene calls are TRBV4-2 and TRBJ2-7, with 7 bases matching TRBD1. This CDR3 is built from 14 residues. Germline V gene lookup returns CDR1 LGHNA and CDR2 YNFKEQ. V trimming: 4 bases; J trimming: 4 bases; junction bases outside the gene matches: 7. The CDR3 is CASSLDRADYEQYF. CDR3 coding DNA: TGTGCCAGCAGCCTAGACAGGGCGGATTACGAGCAGTACTTC.